A selection of T cell receptor beta chains follows, all from one sample in a study of tumor-infiltrating lymphocytes in primary liver carcinoma. Via MiXCR, TCRdb re-called the multiplex PCR reads, giving one row per CDR3 protein. The sample contains 300,000 to 400,000 distinct CDR3 sequences, less than 65% of which appear only once. Sequencing was done on a sample of peripheral blood. These receptors were collected from a man between 40 and 49 years old with primary liver carcinoma and hepatitis B virus infection. Each CDR3 is given without its conserved first and last residue.

length: 12
V: TRBV6-6
J: TRBJ2-3
CDR3: ASSPAVGTDMHY

length: 12
V: TRBV11-2
J: TRBJ2-1
CDR3: ASSLWGFRNEQF

length: 14
V: TRBV30
J: TRBJ1-5
CDR3: AWGWPSGPTGRPQH

length: 12
V: TRBV7-8
J: TRBJ2-5
CDR3: ASSFQQGPETQY

length: 14
V: TRBV7-8
J: TRBJ2-1
CDR3: ASAKRGTSTYNERF

length: 13
V: TRBV6-5
J: TRBJ2-2
CDR3: ASTPQGTDTGELF

length: 13
V: TRBV5-5
J: TRBJ1-6
CDR3: ASSRNAGPRSPLH

length: 10
V: TRBV30
J: TRBJ1-1
CDR3: AWSKGTVGAF

length: 12
V: TRBV30
J: TRBJ2-3
CDR3: AWSWQVTTDTQY

length: 13
V: TRBV6-5
J: TRBJ1-5
CDR3: ASSYSFRGNQPQH

length: 14
V: TRBV6-2/TRBV6-3
J: TRBJ2-7
CDR3: ASRYPSGRVTYEQY

length: 13
V: TRBV11-2
J: TRBJ2-7
CDR3: ASSPSGQPYYEQY

length: 10
V: TRBV11-2
J: TRBJ2-7
CDR3: ACSHGTGEEY

length: 17
V: TRBV4-1
J: TRBJ2-2
CDR3: ASSQPPLRFRDSAGELV

length: 12
V: TRBV4-2
J: TRBJ2-3
CDR3: ASRRLLSTDTQY

length: 15
V: TRBV11-2
J: TRBJ2-3
CDR3: ASSRPIVPFSTDTQY

length: 14
V: TRBV6-1
J: TRBJ1-5
CDR3: ASTSHPQGKNQPQH

length: 17
V: TRBV21-1
J: TRBJ2-7
CDR3: ASGVFPRVTGPLRLEQY

length: 12
V: TRBV11-2
J: TRBJ1-1
CDR3: ASSSHRGETEAF

length: 10
V: TRBV6-2/TRBV6-3
J: TRBJ2-3
CDR3: ASSSRTDTRY

length: 13
V: TRBV7-9
J: TRBJ1-4
CDR3: ASSPAALTNEKLF

length: 13
V: TRBV5-1
J: TRBJ2-7
CDR3: ASSVEQGSTYEQY

length: 13
V: TRBV7-9
J: TRBJ2-3
CDR3: ASSTTSEYTDTQY

length: 14
V: TRBV28
J: TRBJ1-2
CDR3: ASSLRRDGTNYGYT

length: 13
V: TRBV11-2
J: TRBJ2-5
CDR3: ASSSGQGVQETQY

length: 10
V: TRBV30
J: TRBJ2-5
CDR3: AWRRGAETQY

length: 12
V: TRBV7-3
J: TRBJ1-1
CDR3: AGSLGRGSTEAF

length: 12
V: TRBV14
J: TRBJ2-1
CDR3: ASSQAGTGSEQF

length: 12
V: TRBV11-2
J: TRBJ2-2
CDR3: ASSWDGVTRELF

length: 13
V: TRBV6-5
J: TRBJ1-2
CDR3: ARSYSLQGYDSYT

length: 11
V: TRBV10-3
J: TRBJ2-5
CDR3: AISAGTQETQY

length: 13
V: TRBV20-1
J: TRBJ2-2
CDR3: NASPQGANTGELF

length: 13
V: TRBV15
J: TRBJ2-2
CDR3: ATSRELADVGELF

length: 15
V: TRBV7-8
J: TRBJ1-3
CDR3: ASSFQPGQGSGNTIY

length: 9
V: TRBV5-1
J: TRBJ2-5
CDR3: ASNLRETQY

length: 11
V: TRBV11-1
J: TRBJ2-7
CDR3: ASSLEEGYEQY

length: 12
V: TRBV28
J: TRBJ2-1
CDR3: ASSLWVGDNEQF

length: 14
V: TRBV4-1
J: TRBJ2-1
CDR3: ASSQDASSSYNEQF

length: 13
V: TRBV11-2
J: TRBJ2-2
CDR3: ASSQGISNTGELF